This T cell receptor beta chain derives from a study of cytomegalovirus exposure and HLA in healthy donors. This table comes from immunoSEQ multiplex PCR, and its TCRdb copy is limited to in-frame clones, with some not included. Among around 60,000 clones, 80% to 95% were seen once, and the ten largest hold about 3%. Note on this clone: Its antigen is currently unknown.

Study-level results: Testing in vitro showed a few CMV-associated chains specific for CMV antigens. Some TCR beta chains (about 180 of them) were listed as cytomegalovirus-associated. Subsequent analysis of the 100 to 150 validation repertoires found a tendency for first-cohort TCR clusters to co-occur.

Trimming shortened V by 4 bases and J by 7 bases, and 20 bases separated the two germline ends. In germline, CDR1 is SEHNR, CDR2 FQNEAQ (reference sequence). The CDR3 runs to 16 residues. This TCR came from a man younger than 30 in good health and CMV-seronegative. J is TRBJ2-1 and V is TRBV7-9; possible D gene TRBD1, 6 bases. The material sequenced was PBMCs. The CDR3: CASSSSWGQPGNEQFF. The DNA for the CDR3 is TGTGCCAGCAGCTCATCGTGGGGACAACCGGGGAATGAGCAGTTCTTC.